Listed here is a single T cell receptor (beta chain). The data were obtained in a study of blood T cell repertoires in COVID-19. The CDR3 loop spans 15 amino acids. Germline trimming cut 5 bases from V and 4 bases from J; bases unmatched to any gene: 6. Germline V CDR1 and CDR2: SGHTA, FQGTGA. Only in-frame clones appear in the TCRdb table, and some are missing; sequencing was by immunoSEQ multiplex PCR. Of 380,000 or so clones in the sample, less than 90% are singletons; the top ten hold roughly 7.2%. The sequence came from a woman aged 55 to 70 with COVID-19, enrolled during active disease. The chain has TRBV7-3 and TRBJ2-7; 12 nucleotides agree with TRBD2. Sequencing input: peripheral blood. CDR3 sequence: CASSRLAGAGYEQYF. The DNA for the CDR3 is TGTGCCAGCAGCAGACTAGCGGGGGCCGGGTACGAGCAGTACTTC.